One and the same sample provided the 26 T cell receptor beta chains below, sequenced in a study of shared clonotypes between healthy human individuals. The data were produced by immunoSEQ multiplex PCR, yet TCRdb's version contains in-frame clones alone and is incomplete. The table includes some 1 million clones, around 74% detected once. The specimen was memory CD4+ T cells sorted from blood. Subset denoted: CD45RA-negative fraction. The receptors shown here come from a man aged 18 to 30 in good health.

V and J are TRBV9 and TRBJ1-6; 7 nucleotides agree with TRBD1. Germline lookup yields CDR1 SGDLS and CDR2 YYNGEE. The CDR3 contains 15 residues. Trimming at V came to 2 bases and at J to 5 bases, leaving 4 bases not matched to a gene. This CDR3 reads CASSVDRADNSPLHF. CDR3 DNA: TGTGCCAGCAGCGTTGACAGGGCGGATAATTCACCCCTCCACTTT.

The rearrangement uses TRBV15 and TRBJ1-1; D is ambiguous. V lost 1 base, J lost 11 bases, and 14 bases lay in between. The CDR3 consists of 13 residues. CDR1 is LNHNV and CDR2 is YYDKDF in the germline V gene (reference sequence). In DNA form, the CDR3 reads TGTGCCACCAGCAGAGTCAACGCCGCGGCGGCTTTCTTT. Translating gives CATSRVNAAAAFF.

This clone appeared a few times. This same CDR3 is encoded by further DNA sequences in the sample. The chain links TRBV20-1 to TRBJ1-4, with unresolved D. The CDR3 covers 10 residues. Germline CDR1 and CDR2: DFQATT and SNEGSKA (reference sequence). V was pared by 3 bases and J by 6 bases, with 2 bases between. In DNA, the CDR3 is TGCAGTGCTAGGGATGAAAAACTGTTTTTT. It specifies CSARDEKLFF.

In this sample, this clone turned up once. The V call is TRBV5-4, the J call TRBJ2-3, with 8 bases lining up with TRBD2. This CDR3 contains 16 residues. With V trimmed by 0 bases and J by 4 bases, 7 bases remained unmatched. CDR1 and CDR2 from the germline V gene are SGHNT and YYREEE (reference sequence). The CDR3: CASSLGGTRNPDTQYF. In DNA, the CDR3 is TGTGCCAGCAGCTTGGGGGGGACTAGGAATCCAGATACGCAGTATTTT.

The rearrangement links TRBV18 to TRBJ2-5; D gene unclear. The CDR3 is 15 amino acids. V lost 0 bases and J 2 bases, leaving 10 bases between the germline ends. Per the germline V gene, CDR1 is KGHSH and CDR2 is LQKENI. CDR3 in DNA: TGTGCCAGCTCACCACCGATGGGGATTCAAGAGACCCAGTACTTC. This encodes CASSPPMGIQETQYF. The whole variable domain, filled in from reference TRBV18 and TRBJ2-5, reads NAGVMQNPRHLVRRRGQEARLRCSPMKGHSHVYWYRQLPEEGLKFMVYLQKENIIDESGMPKERFSAEFPKEGPSILRIQQVVRGDSAAYFCASSPPMGIQETQYFGPGTRLLVL.

This clone was detected only a few times. The rearrangement uses TRBV5-6 and TRBJ2-2; perhaps TRBD1 as D (6 bases). The CDR3 spans 11 residues. Germline V gives CDR1 SGHDT, CDR2 YYEEEE. V was pared by 5 bases and J by 11 bases, with 10 bases between. The CDR3 spells CASSSRGELFF. The CDR3 nucleotides are TGTGCCAGCAGTTCCAGGGGCGAGCTGTTTTTT.

The chain employs TRBV18 and TRBJ2-2; D possibly corresponds to TRBD2 (6 bases). The CDR3 has 15 residues. Trimming took off 4 bases at V and 6 bases at J, with 15 bases between the two ends. Germline-derived CDR1 and CDR2 are KGHSH and LQKENI. The CDR3 spells CASSLQGGSPGELFF. The CDR3 nucleotides read TGTGCCAGCTCACTCCAGGGAGGAAGTCCCGGGGAGCTGTTTTTT.

V is TRBV19 and J is TRBJ1-1; perhaps TRBD1 as D (6 bases). CDR1 is LNHDA and CDR2 is SQIVND in the germline V gene (reference sequence). This CDR3 has 11 residues. V gave up 5 bases and J gave up 9 bases, with 10 bases separating them. For the CDR3, the DNA is TGTGCCAGTAGTCAGGGGTGGCAAGCTTTCTTT. Its protein is CASSQGWQAFF.

To note about this clone: The sample holds other DNA sequences that translate to the same CDR3. The V gene is TRBV10-3, the J gene TRBJ1-1, with 10 bases fitting TRBD1. Germline V lookup: CDR1 ENHRY, CDR2 SYGVKD. The V and J ends lost 5 bases and 4 bases, in that order; junction bases with no gene match: 4. The CDR3 is 14 residues long. The CDR3 nucleotides read TGTGCCATCAGTCCAGGACAGGGGGGCACTGAAGCTTTCTTT. It specifies CAISPGQGGTEAFF.

The V gene is TRBV29-1, the J gene TRBJ2-1; a weak D match, TRBD2 (6 bases). The V end lost 3 bases, the J end lost 5 bases, and 14 bases lay between the germline ends. CDR1 SQVTM and CDR2 ANQGSEA come from the germline V gene. The CDR3 spans 14 residues. The CDR3 region has the DNA TGCAGCGTTGAGTCGGCAGGGAGGAACAATGAGCAGTTCTTC. This encodes CSVESAGRNNEQFF.

The gene calls are TRBV29-1 and TRBJ2-3; either TRBD1 or TRBD2 may supply D (5 bases each). V dropped 1 base and J dropped 5 bases, with 7 bases sitting between them. Germline lookup yields CDR1 SQVTM and CDR2 ANQGSEA. CDR3 length equals 12 residues. CDR3 nucleotides: TGCAGCGTTGAAGGGGGGAGAGATACGCAGTATTTT. Its translation is CSVEGGRDTQYF.

In its sample, this clone was seen a few times. This sequence joins TRBV29-1 and TRBJ2-7; perhaps TRBD2 as D (6 bases). The V and J ends lost 7 bases and 6 bases respectively, with 16 bases between them. Germline V gene lookup returns CDR1 SQVTM and CDR2 ANQGSEA. This CDR3 spans 12 amino acids. CDR3 in amino acids: CSALATSFEQYF. The DNA of the CDR3 is TGCAGCGCTCTAGCGACCTCTTTCGAGCAGTACTTC.

The CDR3 sequence is CASSVDRSQPQHF. The CDR3 region has the DNA TGTGCCAGCAGCGTCGACAGGAGTCAGCCCCAGCATTTT. The chain joins TRBV7-2 to TRBJ1-5, with D possibly being TRBD1 (6 bases). The CDR3 spans 13 residues. From germline, CDR1 is SGHTA and CDR2 FQGNSA. V lost 5 bases, J lost 6 bases, and 11 bases lay in between.

The chain is built from TRBV6-1 and TRBJ2-5; no clear D gene. The V gene lost 9 bases and the J gene lost 4 bases, with 18 bases spanning the gap. Germline loops: CDR1 MNHNS, CDR2 SASEGT. The CDR3 length is 14 residues. This CDR3 is CARASKPRGETQYF. The CDR3 nucleotides are TGTGCCAGGGCCTCTAAGCCAAGAGGAGAGACCCAGTACTTC.

This clone is a singleton in its sample. The chain combines TRBV5-1 with TRBJ2-2; D unresolved. Germline loops: CDR1 SGHRS, CDR2 YFSETQ. This CDR3 is built from 15 residues. V dropped 0 bases and J dropped 3 bases, with 9 bases sitting between them. The CDR3 DNA is TGCGCCAGCAGCTTGGTATATGGGGACACCGGGGAGCTGTTTTTT. Translated, it gives CASSLVYGDTGELFF. Full variable domain (remainder filled in from reference TRBV5-1 and TRBJ2-2): KAGVTQTPRYLIKTRGQQVTLSCSPISGHRSVSWYQQTPGQGLQFLFEYFSETQRNKGNFPGRFSGRQFSNSRSEMNVSTLELGDSALYLCASSLVYGDTGELFFGEGSRLTVL.

This chain joins TRBV5-1 and TRBJ1-1; D is perhaps TRBD1 (5 bases). Looked up from germline, CDR1 is SGHRS and CDR2 is YFSETQ. Trimming removed 9 bases from V and 1 base from J, with 19 bases in between. The CDR3 covers 15 residues. The CDR3 nucleotides are TGCGCCACCACCCGGGACGCGGCTGAGAACACTGAAGCTTTCTTT. This sequence encodes CATTRDAAENTEAFF.

This clone was observed a handful of times. This chain connects TRBV4-2 to TRBJ1-1; D perhaps matches TRBD1 (5 bases). Deletions cut 1 base from V and 1 base from J, with 10 bases between. The CDR3 is 15 amino acids. Germline loops: CDR1 LGHNA, CDR2 YNFKEQ. Here the CDR3 reads CASSQGQLENTEAFF. The CDR3 DNA reads TGTGCCAGCAGCCAAGGACAGCTCGAGAACACTGAAGCTTTCTTT.

This clone was picked up one time. The V gene is TRBV27, the J gene TRBJ2-7, with TRBD2 matching over 11 bases. Germline trimming cut 9 bases from V and 3 bases from J; bases unmatched to any gene: 4. CDR1 is MNHEY and CDR2 is SMNVEV in the germline V gene (reference sequence). The CDR3 totals 13 residues. CDR3 in amino acids: CAREGLAVYEQYF. The CDR3 coding sequence is TGTGCCAGGGAGGGACTAGCGGTCTACGAGCAGTACTTC.

The CDR3 loop reads CASSLGGVTEAFF. The DNA for the CDR3 is TGTGCCAGCAGCCTTGGGGGTGTCACTGAAGCTTTCTTT. This sequence joins TRBV7-6 and TRBJ1-1, with D perhaps TRBD1 (5 bases). This CDR3 region has 13 residues. Trimming removed 5 bases at V and 4 bases at J, with 11 bases between. Germline V CDR1 and CDR2: SGHVS, FNYEAQ.

The chain has TRBV5-1 and TRBJ2-2, with D perhaps matching TRBD2 (5 bases). In germline, CDR1 is SGHRS, CDR2 YFSETQ. The CDR3 runs 15 residues. Trimming took off 4 bases at V and 4 bases at J, with 14 bases between the two ends. In DNA form, the CDR3 reads TGCGCCAGCAGCCCCGGAGAGGGATCCACCGGGGAGCTGTTTTTT. Its protein is CASSPGEGSTGELFF.

Only a few counts were recorded for this clone. The rearrangement joins TRBV29-1 to TRBJ1-2; D not resolved. The germline V and J ends were trimmed by 3 bases and 13 bases, with 15 bases remaining between them. In germline, CDR1 is SQVTM, CDR2 ANQGSEA. The CDR3 runs 11 residues. The CDR3 loop reads CSVDEAGPCTF. CDR3 sequence (DNA): TGCAGCGTTGATGAGGCCGGCCCGTGCACCTTC. The full variable domain, its missing parts supplied by reference TRBV29-1 and TRBJ1-2, is SAVISQKPSRDICQRGTSLTIQCQVDSQVTMMFWYRQQPGQSLTLIATANQGSEATYESGFVIDKFPISRPNLTFSTLTVSNMSPEDSSIYLCSVDEAGPCTFGSGTRLTVV.

V and J are TRBV29-1 and TRBJ1-3, with TRBD1 as a possible D gene (5 bases). V lost 6 bases, J lost 0 bases, and 15 bases lay in between. CDR1 is SQVTM and CDR2 is ANQGSEA in the germline V gene. The CDR3 is made up of 15 amino acids. The CDR3 spells CSVRPDGGSGNTIYF. The CDR3 nucleotides read TGCAGCGTCCGCCCGGACGGGGGCTCTGGAAACACCATATATTTT.

A few counts support this clone. V is TRBV29-1 and J is TRBJ1-1; D remains unclear. CDR3 length: 11 residues. Trimming cost V 4 bases and J 5 bases, with 8 bases left between them. Germline V CDR1 and CDR2: SQVTM, ANQGSEA. CDR3 sequence: CSVVWLTEAFF. As DNA, the CDR3 is TGCAGCGTTGTTTGGTTAACTGAAGCTTTCTTT.

The V gene is TRBV5-6, the J gene TRBJ2-7, with TRBD1 matching 7 bases. V dropped 4 bases and J dropped 7; count of bases not matched to a gene: 8. Germline values: CDR1 SGHDT, CDR2 YYEEEE. The CDR3 loop spans 13 amino acids. The CDR3 bases are TGTGCCAGCAGCCTGCCGACAGGGTCTGAGCAGTACTTC. The encoded protein is CASSLPTGSEQYF.

The chain carries TRBV11-3 and TRBJ1-5, with D unclear. V was trimmed by 0 bases and J by 3 bases, leaving 6 bases between them. This CDR3 region has 14 residues. Germline V gene data show CDR1 as SGHNT and CDR2 as YENEEA. The CDR3 DNA reads as TGTGCCAGCAGCTTAGAGGCTTCCAATCAGCCCCAGCATTTT. This translates into CASSLEASNQPQHF.

As for this clone: A far larger clone is a single base away, which makes a read error likely. V usage is TRBV5-5 and J usage is TRBJ2-2; D is ambiguous. Between the trimmed V and J ends, which lost 3 bases and 3 bases, there was a span of 3 bases. The V gene's germline CDR1 is SGHKS and CDR2 YYEKEE (reference sequence). CDR3 size: 12 residues. The CDR3 spells CASSWDTGELFF. The CDR3 DNA is TGTGCCAGCAGCTGGGACACCGGGGAGCTGTTTTTT.